This T cell receptor beta chain was obtained from a study of OX40 agonist ivuxolimab in advanced cancers. Across the study: Two patients with cutaneous melanoma and one with hepatocellular carcinoma, three in total, showed partial responses.

Trimming left V 6 bases short and J 4 bases short, with 21 bases between. The CDR3 contains 16 residues. Germline V gene sequence: CDR1 MNHEY, CDR2 SMNVEV (reference sequence). Data came from immunoSEQ multiplex PCR; TCRdb stores just in-frame clones and leaves some out. The profile shows about 70,000 clones, around 88% of them singletons. This TCR came from an adult with an advanced solid tumor such as melanoma, head and neck, liver or kidney cancer. Sequencing used CD4+ or CD8+ T cells sorted from blood, obtained in a trial of the OX40 agonist ivuxolimab. The chain uses TRBV27 and TRBJ1-2, with D maybe TRBD1 (5 bases). The chain's CDR3 is CASRPDSGTFIYGYTF. The CDR3 DNA reads TGTGCCAGCAGACCTGACAGTGGCACCTTTATCTATGGCTACACCTTC.